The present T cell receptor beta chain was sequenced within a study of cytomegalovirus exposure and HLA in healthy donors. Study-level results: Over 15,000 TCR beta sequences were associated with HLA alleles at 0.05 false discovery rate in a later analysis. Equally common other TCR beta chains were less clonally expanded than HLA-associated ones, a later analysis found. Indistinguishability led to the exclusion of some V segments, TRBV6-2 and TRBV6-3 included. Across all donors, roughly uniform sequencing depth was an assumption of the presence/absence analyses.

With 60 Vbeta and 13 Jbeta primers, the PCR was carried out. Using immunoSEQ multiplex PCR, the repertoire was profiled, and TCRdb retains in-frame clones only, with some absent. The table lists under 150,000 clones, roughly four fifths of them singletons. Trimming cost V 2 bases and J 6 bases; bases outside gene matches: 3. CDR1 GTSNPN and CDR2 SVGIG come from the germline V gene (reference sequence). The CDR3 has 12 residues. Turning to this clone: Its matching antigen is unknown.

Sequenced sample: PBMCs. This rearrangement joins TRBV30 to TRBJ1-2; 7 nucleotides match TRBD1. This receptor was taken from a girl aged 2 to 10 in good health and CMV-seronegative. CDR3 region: CAWSPQGDGYTF. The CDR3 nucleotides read TGTGCCTGGAGTCCCCAGGGGGATGGCTACACCTTC.